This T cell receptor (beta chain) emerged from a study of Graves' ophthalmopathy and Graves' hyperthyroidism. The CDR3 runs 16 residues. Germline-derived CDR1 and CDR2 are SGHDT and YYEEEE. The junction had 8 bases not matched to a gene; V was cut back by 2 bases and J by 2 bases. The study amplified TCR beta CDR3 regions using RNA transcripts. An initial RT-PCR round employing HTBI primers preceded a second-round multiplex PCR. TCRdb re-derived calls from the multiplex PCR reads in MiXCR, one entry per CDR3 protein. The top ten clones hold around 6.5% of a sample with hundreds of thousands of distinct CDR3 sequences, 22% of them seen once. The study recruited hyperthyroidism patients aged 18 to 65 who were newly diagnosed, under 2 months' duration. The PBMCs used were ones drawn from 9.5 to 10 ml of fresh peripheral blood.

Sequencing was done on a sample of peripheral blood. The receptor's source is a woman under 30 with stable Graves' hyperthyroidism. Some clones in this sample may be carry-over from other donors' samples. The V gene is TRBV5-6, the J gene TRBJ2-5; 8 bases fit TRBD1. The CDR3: CASSLRTGFFQETQYF. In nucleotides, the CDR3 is TGTGCCAGCAGCTTACGGACAGGGTTTTTTCAAGAGACCCAGTACTTC.